Listed here are 6 T cell receptor beta chains from one sample, sequenced in a study of neurological immune-mediated disorders. TCRdb independently ran MiXCR on the 5' RACE reads; one entry per CDR3 protein. Of around 13,000 distinct CDR3 sequences in the sample, 10% were seen once. The sample comprised PBMCs. These receptor sequences come from a woman aged 40 to 55 in good health.

The chain carries TRBV5-5 and TRBJ2-7, with 9 bases matching TRBD2. Germline trimming cut 2 bases from V and 4 bases from J; bases unmatched to any gene: 1. This CDR3 is built from 13 residues. Germline V gives CDR1 SGHKS, CDR2 YYEKEE (reference sequence). The CDR3: CASSFGLAYEQYF. In nucleotides, the CDR3 is TGTGCCAGCAGCTTCGGACTAGCGTACGAGCAGTACTTC.

This clonotype was found many times. This chain uses TRBV20-1 with TRBJ2-7, with TRBD2 matching over 11 bases. V trimming: 1 base; J trimming: 3 bases; junction bases outside the gene matches: 5. Germline V gene lookup returns CDR1 DFQATT and CDR2 SNEGSKA (reference sequence). The CDR3 covers 15 residues. The CDR3 is CSARGSSGGNYEQYF. CDR3 coding DNA: TGCAGTGCTAGAGGGTCTAGCGGGGGGAACTACGAGCAGTACTTC.

By share of the sample, this clonotype is medium-sized. The chain uses TRBV28 and TRBJ1-1; 10 nucleotides match TRBD1. CDR3 size: 16 residues. V gave up 6 bases and J gave up 1 base; unmatched junction bases: 8. CDR1 is MDHEN and CDR2 is SYDVKM in the germline V gene. The CDR3 DNA sequence: TGTGCCAGCAGGGATGGGACAGGGGCCACGAACACTGAAGCTTTCTTT. Its protein is CASRDGTGATNTEAFF.

This clonotype has at least ten counts. The chain employs TRBV19 and TRBJ2-1, with D tentatively TRBD1 (5 bases). Trimming cost V 3 bases and J 2 bases, with 11 bases left between them. The CDR3 has 15 amino acids. Looked up from germline, CDR1 is LNHDA and CDR2 is SQIVND (reference sequence). DNA for the CDR3: TGTGCCAGTAGTATCATCAGGGAAACCTACAATGAGCAGTTCTTC. Translated: CASSIIRETYNEQFF.

The table lists this clonotype with many counts. The chain combines TRBV10-3 with TRBJ1-5; 9 bases map to TRBD1. The V gene end was trimmed by 2 bases and the J gene end by 3 bases; junction bases not matched to a gene: 2. The CDR3 covers 15 residues. From germline, CDR1 is ENHRY and CDR2 SYGVKD. CDR3 in amino acids: CAISEDRGVNQPQHF. Written as DNA, the CDR3 is TGTGCCATCAGTGAGGACAGGGGGGTCAATCAGCCCCAGCATTTT.

This clonotype was observed at least ten times. V and J are TRBV5-1 and TRBJ2-7; TRBD1 aligns across 10 bases. This CDR3 comprises 19 residues. Trimming cost V 1 base and J 0 bases; bases outside gene matches: 13. The germline V gene encodes CDR1 SGHRS and CDR2 YFSETQ. CDR3 DNA: TGCGCCAGCAGCTTGCGCGGGACAGGGGATTTGGGGCGCTCCTACGAGCAGTACTTC. It translates to CASSLRGTGDLGRSYEQYF. Filled out from reference TRBV5-1 and TRBJ2-7, the complete variable domain reads KAGVTQTPRYLIKTRGQQVTLSCSPISGHRSVSWYQQTPGQGLQFLFEYFSETQRNKGNFPGRFSGRQFSNSRSEMNVSTLELGDSALYLCASSLRGTGDLGRSYEQYFGPGTRLTVT.